These 8 T cell receptor beta chains originate from one sample sequenced in a study of blood T cell repertoires in COVID-19 (dated by TCRdb to the early 2020s). Libraries were made using the immunoSEQ multiplex PCR assay. The clones in this table, taken by TCRdb from immuneACCESS, are in-frame only. Not every clone is retained; where verified, under half of the shortfall comes from an unresolved V gene, and the cause of the rest is unknown. The sample yields approximately 160,000 clones; 80% to 90% were counted once. Jointly, the top ten make up 7.5% to 8.5% of the sample. Sequencing was carried out using peripheral blood. These receptors were obtained from a woman in her fifties or sixties with COVID-19, enrolled during active disease.

A single count supports this clone. This chain connects TRBV27 to TRBJ2-2; D uncertain. The CDR3 runs to 15 residues. V lost 5 bases and J 2 bases, leaving 12 bases between the germline ends. Germline lookup yields CDR1 MNHEY and CDR2 SMNVEV (reference sequence). The CDR3 DNA reads TGTGCCAGCAGTCCCCACACCCGCAACACCGGGGAGCTGTTTTTT. Encoded protein: CASSPHTRNTGELFF.

V and J are TRBV6-6 and TRBJ1-1; D is uncertain. The CDR3 has 12 amino acids. V was pared by 2 bases and J by 8 bases, with 9 bases between. CDR1 is MNHNY, CDR2 SVGAGI, per germline (reference sequence). CDR3 loop: CASSYPEREAFF. The DNA of the CDR3 is TGTGCCAGCAGTTACCCTGAGCGGGAAGCTTTCTTT.

This clone was seen just once. The gene calls are TRBV11-3 and TRBJ2-2, with 8 nucleotides matching TRBD2. Germline trimming cut 5 bases from V and 0 bases from J; bases unmatched to any gene: 8. Germline values: CDR1 SGHNT, CDR2 YENEEA. The CDR3 spans 17 residues. Written as DNA, the CDR3 is TGTGCCAGCAGCCCCCGACTAGCGACCCCGAACACCGGGGAGCTGTTTTTT. Translated, it gives CASSPRLATPNTGELFF.

The V gene is TRBV19, the J gene TRBJ1-6; 8 bases map to TRBD1. V was pared by 7 bases and J by 10 bases, with 9 bases of the junction left unmatched. The CDR3 is 14 amino acids. CDR1 LNHDA and CDR2 SQIVND come from the germline V gene (reference sequence). The CDR3 protein is CASTPTGEQSPLHF. For the CDR3, the DNA is TGTGCCAGTACCCCGACAGGGGAGCAGTCACCCCTCCACTTT.

This chain joins TRBV27 and TRBJ1-2, with 9 bases matching TRBD1. The CDR3 extends over 14 amino acids. J gave up 6 bases and V 6 bases, and 8 bases lay outside the gene matches. CDR1 and CDR2 from the germline V gene are MNHEY and SMNVEV (reference sequence). As DNA, the CDR3 is TGTGCCAGCAGCCGGACAGGGGCTTCGAATGGCTACACCTTC. This sequence encodes CASSRTGASNGYTF.

The chain uses TRBV6-5 and TRBJ1-1; D is possibly TRBD1 (5 bases). Trimming took off 5 bases at V and 7 bases at J, with 11 bases between the two ends. The CDR3 has 12 amino acids. Looked up from germline, CDR1 is MNHEY and CDR2 is SVGAGI. CDR3 loop: CASSPGLGEAFF. CDR3 in DNA: TGTGCCAGCAGTCCAGGGCTTGGTGAAGCTTTCTTT.

The rearrangement uses TRBV18 and TRBJ2-5; 8 bases fit TRBD1. Germline CDR1 KGHSH, CDR2 LQKENI. V was pared by 0 bases and J by 6 bases, with 6 bases of the junction left unmatched. This CDR3 is built from 15 residues. For the CDR3, the DNA is TGTGCCAGCTCACCACCGGAGAGGACAGGGAAGACCCAGTACTTC. It codes for CASSPPERTGKTQYF.

This clone was counted a single time. The chain uses TRBV3-1 (or the pseudogene TRBV3-2) and TRBJ1-2; 7 positions match TRBD1. V lost 0 bases and J lost 8; bases outside the gene matches: 6. The germline gives CDR1 LGHDT, CDR2 YNNKEL (reference sequence). This CDR3 comprises 14 residues. The CDR3, as DNA: TGTGCCAGCAGCCAAGATAACAGGGGTCAAGGCTACACCTTC. Translation: CASSQDNRGQGYTF.